This TCR beta chain was recorded in a study of shared clonotypes between healthy human individuals. This CDR3 region has 16 residues. Germline assignment: CDR1 SGHNT and CDR2 YYREEE (reference sequence). Trimming took 0 bases from V and 7 from J; bases not matched to a gene: 7. Sequencing used immunoSEQ multiplex PCR; TCRdb keeps in-frame clones, though not all of them. The table includes millions of clones, 90% to 95% detected once. The origin of this receptor is a man younger than 35 in good health. This chain connects TRBV5-4 to TRBJ1-4, with 9 positions matching TRBD1. The sample taken for sequencing was naive CD4+ T cells sorted from blood. The subset here: CD45RA+ positively selected. CDR3 in amino acids: CASSLDRQGGSEKLFF. In DNA form, the CDR3 reads TGTGCCAGCAGCTTGGACCGACAGGGGGGAAGTGAAAAACTGTTTTTT.